The next 7 T cell receptor beta chains were all read from a single sample in a study of T cell repertoires in cytomegalovirus infection. Each CDR3 protein gets one entry after TCRdb re-called the reads with MiXCR. The sample carries some 320,000 distinct CDR3 sequences, roughly 9.5% recorded once. The material sequenced was PBMCs. The receptor set was obtained from a human donor in good health (CMV status not recorded). Some clones in this sample may be carry-over from other donors' samples.

This clonotype was observed at least ten times. This chain connects TRBV7-2 to TRBJ1-2; D unclear. Trimming took 2 bases from V and 9 from J, leaving 16 bases between them. The CDR3 runs to 14 residues. The germline gives CDR1 SGHTA, CDR2 FQGNSA. In DNA, the CDR3 is TGTGCCAGCAGCTTACCCGGTGGAGGGCGAAGCTACACCTTC. The encoded protein is CASSLPGGGRSYTF.

This clonotype came up a few times. The chain links TRBV20-1 to TRBJ2-3; D not resolved. This CDR3 is 13 amino acids long. Germline V CDR1 and CDR2: DFQATT, SNEGSKA (reference sequence). V was cut by 1 base and J by 4 bases, with 9 bases left in between. In DNA, the CDR3 is TGCAGTGCTAGAGCGCTAGGCCCAGATACGCAGTATTTT. It specifies CSARALGPDTQYF.

This clonotype was counted at least ten times. V is TRBV7-8 and J is TRBJ2-7; no reliable D call. Trimming cost V 5 bases and J 0 bases, with 8 bases left between them. The CDR3 has 13 amino acids. In germline, CDR1 is SGHVS, CDR2 FQNEAQ. CDR3 loop: CASSLSSSYEQYF. The CDR3 coding sequence is TGTGCCAGCAGCCTATCGAGCTCCTACGAGCAGTACTTC.

Only a few counts were recorded for this clonotype. This chain uses TRBV4-2 with TRBJ2-1; weak D call: TRBD2 (6 bases). The CDR3 has 17 residues. Per the germline V gene, CDR1 is LGHNA and CDR2 is YNFKEQ. Between the trimmed V and J ends, which lost 2 bases and 9 bases, there was a span of 23 bases. The CDR3 DNA reads TGTGCCAGCAGCCAACTGGAAAGCGGGCTCCTACTCAGTGAGCAGTTCTTC. Residues: CASSQLESGLLLSEQFF.

The table lists this clonotype with many counts. The gene calls are TRBV19 and TRBJ2-5; 15 bases fit TRBD2. There are 15 residues in the CDR3. Losses at the gene ends were 7 bases for V and 3 bases for J; bases not matched to a gene: 3. In germline, CDR1 is LNHDA, CDR2 SQIVND (reference sequence). CDR3 nucleotide sequence: TGTGCCAGTACCGGGACTAGCGGGGGGAAAGAGACCCAGTACTTC. As protein: CASTGTSGGKETQYF. Looking up the rest from reference TRBV19 and TRBJ2-5 gives the full variable domain: DGGITQSPKYLFRKEGQNVTLSCEQNLNHDAMYWYRQDPGQGLRLIYYSQIVNDFQKGDIAEGYSVSREKKESFPLTVTSAQKNPTAFYLCASTGTSGGKETQYFGPGTRLLVL.

The table lists this clonotype with a few counts. The chain couples TRBV3-1 to TRBJ2-3; no clear D. The germline CDR1 and CDR2 sequences are LGHDT and YNNKEL (reference sequence). This CDR3 region has 12 residues. V gave up 3 bases and J gave up 4 bases, with 5 bases separating them. This CDR3 is CASSHLADTQYF. CDR3 nucleotides: TGTGCCAGCAGCCACCTAGCAGATACGCAGTATTTT.

This clonotype was found a few times. The rearrangement uses TRBV25-1 and TRBJ2-2, with D perhaps matching TRBD1 (6 bases). The germline CDR1 and CDR2 sequences are MGHDK and SYGVNS. This CDR3 has 15 amino acids. The V gene lost 3 bases and the J gene lost 3 bases, with 11 bases spanning the gap. The CDR3 loop is CASSEGAWDTGELFF. Written as DNA, the CDR3 is TGTGCCAGCAGTGAGGGGGCGTGGGACACCGGGGAGCTGTTTTTT. The entire variable domain, with the rest obtained from reference TRBV25-1 and TRBJ2-2, is as follows: EADIYQTPRYLVIGTGKKITLECSQTMGHDKMYWYQQDPGMELHLIHYSYGVNSTEKGDLSSESTVSRIRTEHFPLTLESARPSHTSQYLCASSEGAWDTGELFFGEGSRLTVL.